Sequencing of this TCR beta chain was carried out in a study of OX40 agonist ivuxolimab in advanced cancers. General study points: CD8+ T cells (on average) carried more expanded clones than CD4+ T cells. Partial responders dosed at 0.1-3.0 mg/kg displayed clonal expansion ranking among the lowest.

Autoimmune disease history or systemic immunosuppression disqualified patients. Sequencing used immunoSEQ multiplex PCR; TCRdb keeps in-frame clones, though not all of them. The table shows about 82,000 clones, with about nine tenths occurring only once. A note on this clone: Its cognate antigen is unknown. The junction shows a germline mismatch at one end, possibly a read error.

In germline, CDR1 is SSHAT, CDR2 FNYEAQ (reference sequence). The CDR3 is made up of 13 amino acids. This clonotype was obtained from an adult with an advanced solid tumor such as melanoma, head and neck, liver or kidney cancer. This chain links TRBV7-7 with TRBJ2-7; D tentatively fits TRBD1 or TRBD2 (5 bases each). The input for sequencing was CD4+ or CD8+ T cells sorted from blood, taken in a trial of the OX40 agonist ivuxolimab. CDR3 sequence: CASSLVQGDEQYF. The CDR3 coding sequence is TGTGCTAGCAGCTTAGTCCAGGGAGACGAGCAGTACTTC.